The clone carrying this TCR beta chain was seen a few times. The CDR3 spans 15 residues. In germline, CDR1 is SGHDT, CDR2 YYEEEE. Trimming shortened V by 0 bases and J by 0 bases, and 10 bases separated the two germline ends. This sample was taken from a study of CD8+ T cells in alopecia areata. Turning to the study itself: Severity scoring for treated patients was based on the percentage of affected scalp area.

As for treatment: oral pan-JAK inhibitor, 5-10 mg twice daily. The authors extracted RNA and reverse transcribed it into cDNA as the sequencing template. Clones were sequenced by immunoSEQ multiplex PCR, and TCRdb holds only the in-frame ones, with some missing. The sample carries approximately 120,000 clones, over 60% recorded once. The gene calls are TRBV5-6 and TRBJ2-7, with a tentative D call TRBD1 (6 bases). The TCR comes from a human donor with alopecia areata. The sample was CD4+ T cells sorted from blood, taken at week 4, from a patient treated with tofacitinib. Written as DNA, the CDR3 is TGTGCCAGCAGCTTGGGACAGGAGAGCTCCTACGAGCAGTACTTC. This encodes CASSLGQESSYEQYF.